These 12 T cell receptor beta chains originate from one sample sequenced in a study of cytomegalovirus exposure and HLA in healthy donors. PCR employed 60 Vbeta and 13 Jbeta primers. TCRdb's table, derived via immunoSEQ multiplex PCR, lists solely in-frame clones and lacks some. This table holds 110,000 or so clones, about 68% found once. Sequenced sample: PBMCs. These receptors were collected from a woman in her forties or fifties in good health and CMV-seropositive.

This clone appeared a single time. J is TRBJ2-3 and V is TRBV4-1; D is perhaps TRBD2 (5 bases). The length of the CDR3 is 14 residues. Germline V gives CDR1 MGHRA, CDR2 YSYEKL. V lost 0 bases, J lost 4 bases, and 8 bases lay in between. CDR3 in DNA: TGCGCCAGCAGCCAAGAGGCGGGCGCAGATACGCAGTATTTT. Encoded protein: CASSQEAGADTQYF.

V is TRBV4-1 and J is TRBJ1-1; TRBD1 agrees at 11 bases. From germline, CDR1 is MGHRA and CDR2 YSYEKL. The CDR3 is made up of 17 amino acids. The V segment lost 4 bases and the J segment 4 bases; nucleotides outside the gene matches: 11. The CDR3 loop is CASSRGQGARVGTEAFF. In DNA form, the CDR3 reads TGCGCCAGCAGCCGCGGACAGGGGGCAAGGGTAGGCACTGAAGCTTTCTTT.

The chain has TRBV6-5 and TRBJ1-1, with 10 bases matching TRBD1. Germline values: CDR1 MNHEY, CDR2 SVGAGI. The CDR3 sequence is 14 residues long. V was pared by 7 bases and J by 4 bases, with 6 bases of the junction left unmatched. Here the CDR3 DNA reads TGTGCCAGCACGCAGGGACAGGGGAGCACTGAAGCTTTCTTT. Amino acids: CASTQGQGSTEAFF.

This sequence joins TRBV6-1 and TRBJ2-1; D is unclear. CDR3 size: 11 residues. V lost 6 bases, J lost 8 bases, and 8 bases lay in between. Looked up from germline, CDR1 is MNHNS and CDR2 is SASEGT. The DNA for the CDR3 is TGTGCCAGCAGCTATATACATGAGCAGTTCTTC. It is translated as CASSYIHEQFF.

This chain uses TRBV7-9 with TRBJ1-2; D not certain. Germline V gives CDR1 SEHNR, CDR2 FQNEAQ (reference sequence). Between the trimmed V and J ends, which lost 1 base and 5 bases, there was a span of 11 bases. The CDR3 runs 14 residues. As DNA, the CDR3 is TGTGCCAGCAGCTTAGTGGCGGGCCTTTATGGCTACACCTTC. Amino acid sequence: CASSLVAGLYGYTF. The full variable domain, completed using reference TRBV7-9 and TRBJ1-2, is DTGVSQNPRHKITKRGQNVTFRCDPISEHNRLYWYRQTLGQGPEFLTYFQNEAQLEKSRLLSDRFSAERPKGSFSTLEIQRTEQGDSAMYLCASSLVAGLYGYTFGSGTRLTVV.

Notes on this clone: The sample carries other DNA sequences with the same CDR3. The rearrangement uses TRBV7-9 and TRBJ1-2; D gene uncertain. This CDR3 has 15 residues. Trimming took off 1 base at V and 3 bases at J, with 12 bases between the two ends. In germline, CDR1 is SEHNR, CDR2 FQNEAQ (reference sequence). The CDR3 loop is CASSLGTGIDYGYTF. The CDR3 DNA reads as TGTGCCAGCAGCTTAGGGACGGGGATAGACTATGGCTACACCTTC.

J is TRBJ1-1 and V is TRBV18; 12 nucleotides agree with TRBD1. V lost 4 bases to trimming and J lost 3 bases; unmatched junction nucleotides: 3. Looked up from germline, CDR1 is KGHSH and CDR2 is LQKENI. The CDR3 consists of 15 residues. CDR3 loop: CASSQGTGGDTEAFF. CDR3 DNA sequence: TGTGCCAGCTCACAGGGGACAGGGGGCGACACTGAAGCTTTCTTT. Supplemented by reference TRBV18 and TRBJ1-1, the full variable domain reads NAGVMQNPRHLVRRRGQEARLRCSPMKGHSHVYWYRQLPEEGLKFMVYLQKENIIDESGMPKERFSAEFPKEGPSILRIQQVVRGDSAAYFCASSQGTGGDTEAFFGQGTRLTVV.

The J gene is TRBJ2-3, the V gene TRBV6-1; a weak D match, TRBD1 (6 bases). This CDR3 is built from 15 residues. Trimming took 2 bases from V and 1 from J, leaving 10 bases between them. Germline lookup yields CDR1 MNHNS and CDR2 SASEGT. This chain's CDR3 is CASSERTEGTDTQYF. CDR3 sequence (DNA): TGTGCCAGCAGTGAACGGACAGAAGGCACAGATACGCAGTATTTT.

The chain is built from TRBV29-1 and TRBJ2-1; 11 bases fit TRBD2. The CDR3 extends over 16 amino acids. Germline V gives CDR1 SQVTM, CDR2 ANQGSEA. V shed 5 bases and J 8 bases; nucleotides not matched to a gene: 14. This chain's CDR3 is CSVKRTSGPPSDEQFF. The DNA of the CDR3 is TGCAGCGTTAAAAGGACTAGCGGGCCTCCTTCCGATGAGCAGTTCTTC.

The rearrangement uses TRBV7-2 and TRBJ2-5; no firm D call. The CDR3 consists of 15 residues. Trimming stripped 1 base from V and 2 bases from J, with 11 bases between. Germline V CDR1 and CDR2: SGHTA, FQGNSA. CDR3 sequence reads: CASSLDLHKQETQYF. The CDR3 bases are TGTGCCAGCAGCTTAGATCTCCACAAACAAGAGACCCAGTACTTC.

The chain recombines TRBV5-1 with TRBJ2-5; D not certain. The length of the CDR3 is 16 residues. Germline V gene sequence: CDR1 SGHRS, CDR2 YFSETQ. Trimming shortened V by 0 bases and J by 2 bases, and 14 bases separated the two germline ends. The CDR3 sequence: CASSLVGGQIQETQYF. The CDR3 coding sequence is TGCGCCAGCAGCTTGGTTGGTGGGCAGATACAAGAGACCCAGTACTTC.

V and J are TRBV7-2 and TRBJ2-7; 10 positions agree with TRBD2. This CDR3 spans 16 amino acids. Germline V gives CDR1 SGHTA, CDR2 FQGNSA. The trim removed 0 bases at V and 1 base at J, leaving 3 bases unmatched. DNA of the CDR3: TGTGCCAGCAGCTTAGCTCTTAGCGGGGGGTCCTACGAGCAGTACTTC. This translates into CASSLALSGGSYEQYF.